This is a list of T cell receptor beta chains from one sample in a study of blood T cell repertoires in COVID-19. Sequencing was performed with immunoSEQ multiplex PCR; in TCRdb, only in-frame clones are kept and a portion is missing. The sample shows approximately 54,000 clones, 90% to 95% of them seen only once. The sequenced sample consisted of peripheral blood. These receptors all come from a man aged 45-60 years with acute or convalescent COVID-19. The CDR3 runs from the conserved cysteine through the conserved F or W. A D gene is named only where the DNA matches it firmly. A row's size may be missing; if present it is once, few, many or a size class.

j_call	clone_size	v_call	d_call	cdr3_aa	cdr3_nt
TRBJ2-1	.	TRBV5-1	TRBD2	CASSLVAGGPSNEQFF	TGCGCCAGCAGCTTGGTCGCGGGAGGGCCCTCGAATGAGCAGTTCTTC
TRBJ2-5	once	TRBV6-5	TRBD2	CASSSRSGRAFKTQYF	TGTGCCAGCAGTTCACGTAGCGGGAGGGCCTTTAAGACCCAGTACTTC
TRBJ2-4	once	TRBV24-1	TRBD1	CATATGGKSIQYF	TGTGCCACTGCGACAGGGGGGAAGAGCATTCAGTACTTC
TRBJ1-2	.	TRBV27	.	CASSKIQSADGYTF	TGTGCCAGCAGTAAAATACAGTCTGCTGATGGCTACACCTTC
TRBJ2-3	few	TRBV9	.	CASSGQRGQGSDTQYF	TGTGCCAGCAGCGGCCAACGGGGCCAGGGGTCAGATACGCAGTATTTT
TRBJ2-3	.	TRBV5-6	TRBD2	CASSSGLAVDTQYF	TGTGCCAGCAGCTCGGGACTAGCGGTTGATACGCAGTATTTT
TRBJ1-1	.	TRBV7-2	.	CASSLWGGADTEAFF	TGTGCCAGCAGCTTATGGGGGGGCGCGGACACTGAAGCTTTCTTT
TRBJ2-6	.	TRBV19	.	CASSGNVVGSGANVLTF	TGTGCCAGTAGCGGGAATGTAGTCGGCTCTGGGGCCAACGTCCTGACTTTC
TRBJ1-2	.	TRBV4-2	.	CASSQEARTRYGYTF	TGTGCCAGCAGCCAAGAGGCCCGGACACGCTATGGCTACACCTTC
TRBJ1-2	once	TRBV9	.	CASSTRQSPNYGYTF	TGTGCCAGCAGCACAAGACAGTCTCCTAACTATGGCTACACCTTC
TRBJ2-2	.	TRBV12-5	.	CASGLVGGTGELFF	TGTGCTAGTGGTTTGGTCGGGGGCACCGGGGAGCTGTTTTTT
TRBJ2-7	.	TRBV7-2	TRBD1	CASSLKGQGVYEQYF	TGTGCCAGCAGCCTAAAAGGGCAGGGGGTCTACGAGCAGTACTTC
TRBJ2-3	.	TRBV18	TRBD1	CASSLRTGPDTQYF	TGTGCCAGCTCACTCCGGACAGGGCCAGATACGCAGTATTTT
TRBJ1-4	.	TRBV30	.	CAWRRDTLNEKLFF	TGTGCCTGGAGACGGGACACTCTTAATGAAAAACTGTTTTTT
TRBJ2-5	once	TRBV11-2	TRBD2	CASSLGAGWQETQYF	TGTGCCAGCAGCTTAGGAGCGGGATGGCAAGAGACCCAGTACTTC
TRBJ1-5	.	TRBV30	.	CAWGSGSSNQPQHF	TGTGCCTGGGGGTCAGGGTCGAGCAATCAGCCCCAGCATTTT
TRBJ1-2	.	TRBV29-1	.	CSVRGDGYTF	TGCAGCGTTCGGGGTGATGGCTACACCTTC
TRBJ1-2	.	TRBV11-2	TRBD1	CASSLGGQGLRGYTF	TGTGCCAGCAGCTTAGGAGGACAGGGCCTTCGGGGCTACACCTTC
TRBJ2-3	.	TRBV9	.	CASSAVAASTDTQYF	TGTGCCAGCAGCGCCGTTGCGGCTAGCACAGATACGCAGTATTTT
TRBJ2-7	.	TRBV21-1	.	CASSKALADPYAVYF	TGTGCCAGCAGCAAAGCACTAGCGGACCCCTACGCAGTGTACTTC
TRBJ2-6	.	TRBV5-4	.	CASSFQVPHSGANVLTF	TGTGCCAGCAGCTTTCAGGTGCCGCACTCTGGGGCCAACGTCCTGACTTTC
TRBJ1-1	.	TRBV6-5	.	CASSRQSLNTEAFF	TGTGCCAGCAGCCGACAGTCCTTGAACACTGAAGCTTTCTTT
TRBJ1-6	.	TRBV6-5	.	CASSYSSGDNSPLHF	TGTGCCAGCAGTTACTCCTCAGGGGACAATTCACCCCTCCACTTT
TRBJ2-5	.	TRBV7-9	.	CASSLEVAVEETQYF	TGTGCCAGCAGCTTAGAGGTAGCGGTGGAAGAGACCCAGTACTTC
TRBJ1-3	.	TRBV7-9	.	CASSLLGGPGNTIYF	TGTGCCAGCAGCTTACTGGGTGGGCCTGGAAACACCATATATTTT
TRBJ2-2	.	TRBV6-2/TRBV6-3	.	CASSPHRQITGELFF	TGTGCCAGCAGCCCCCACCGACAGATCACCGGGGAGCTGTTTTTT
TRBJ1-2	few	TRBV7-2	TRBD1	CASSLDGTGGHGEGYTF	TGTGCCAGCAGCTTAGATGGTACAGGGGGACATGGAGAGGGCTACACCTTC
TRBJ2-7	few	TRBV5-1	TRBD2	CASSNLAGNSYEQYF	TGCGCCAGCAGCAACCTAGCGGGGAACTCCTACGAGCAGTACTTC
TRBJ2-7	.	TRBV7-2	TRBD2	CASSLVSHTSGSPYEQYF	TGTGCCAGCAGCTTAGTATCACATACTAGCGGGAGTCCCTACGAGCAGTACTTC
TRBJ2-7	.	TRBV12-3/TRBV12-4	.	CASSTYGYEQYF	TGTGCCAGCAGTACGTACGGCTACGAGCAGTACTTC
TRBJ2-3	.	TRBV9	TRBD2	CASTRLAGGFGDTQYF	TGTGCCAGCACCCGGCTAGCGGGAGGGTTTGGGGATACGCAGTATTTT
TRBJ1-2	.	TRBV10-1	.	CASSDRLGDYGYTF	TGCGCCAGCAGTGACAGGCTGGGTGACTATGGCTACACCTTC
TRBJ2-7	.	TRBV7-2	.	CASSLAYGQGRAYEQYF	TGTGCCAGCAGCTTAGCCTATGGTCAGGGCCGCGCCTACGAGCAGTACTTC
TRBJ1-2	.	TRBV6-5	TRBD1	CASNQPLDREDGYTF	TGTGCCAGTAACCAACCTTTAGACAGGGAGGATGGCTACACCTTC
TRBJ2-7	.	TRBV27	TRBD1	CASRGQGRYEQYF	TGTGCCAGCAGGGGACAGGGAAGGTACGAGCAGTACTTC
TRBJ2-7	.	TRBV29-1	TRBD2	CSVEGWAGGPYEQYF	TGCAGCGTTGAAGGTTGGGCGGGAGGGCCCTACGAGCAGTACTTC
TRBJ2-3	once	TRBV6-5	.	CASSYSNPGLDTQYF	TGTGCCAGCAGTTACTCGAATCCCGGGTTAGATACGCAGTATTTT
TRBJ1-5	once	TRBV3-1/TRBV3-2	.	CASSPRNWAQGPQHF	TGTGCCAGCAGCCCCCGGAACTGGGCCCAGGGGCCCCAGCATTTT
TRBJ2-1	.	TRBV5-8	TRBD2	CASSPTSGSWNEQFF	TGTGCCAGCAGCCCTACTAGCGGGAGTTGGAATGAGCAGTTCTTC
TRBJ2-7	.	TRBV13	.	CASSLGLDEQYF	TGTGCCAGCAGCTTGGGACTGGACGAGCAGTACTTC
TRBJ1-6	.	TRBV6-6	TRBD1	CASRDRENSPLHF	TGTGCCAGCCGGGACAGGGAAAATTCACCCCTCCACTTT
TRBJ1-2	.	TRBV28	.	CASSLLTVYGYTF	TGTGCCAGCAGTTTATTGACAGTCTATGGCTACACCTTC
TRBJ1-6	.	TRBV3-1/TRBV3-2	.	CASSPLQSSYNSPLHF	TGTGCCAGCAGCCCCCTACAGAGCTCCTATAATTCACCCCTCCACTTT
TRBJ1-1	.	TRBV4-3	.	CASSQVSGDTEAFF	TGCGCCAGCAGCCAGGTATCAGGGGATACTGAAGCTTTCTTT
TRBJ2-1	.	TRBV19	TRBD2	CASSIVPAGENEQFF	TGTGCCAGTAGTATAGTGCCAGCGGGAGAAAATGAGCAGTTCTTC
TRBJ2-2	few	TRBV7-9	.	CASSLVPGVTGELFF	TGTGCCAGCAGCTTAGTGCCGGGAGTCACCGGGGAGCTGTTTTTT
TRBJ2-1	.	TRBV2	TRBD2	CASRAIAGGFGEQFF	TGTGCCAGCAGGGCAATAGCGGGAGGGTTTGGTGAGCAGTTCTTC
TRBJ2-7	.	TRBV11-2	.	CASSVISGAVTYEQYF	TGTGCCAGCAGCGTCATATCAGGGGCGGTAACCTACGAGCAGTACTTC
TRBJ2-1	.	TRBV4-2	TRBD2	CASSQDLRGGQFF	TGTGCCAGCAGCCAAGATCTTCGGGGGGGGCAGTTCTTC
TRBJ1-4	.	TRBV12-3/TRBV12-4	.	CASSPPREKLFF	TGTGCCAGCAGCCCCCCGCGTGAAAAACTGTTTTTT
TRBJ1-1	.	TRBV5-4	TRBD1	CASSLGDRDYMNTEAFF	TGTGCCAGCAGCTTGGGGGACAGGGATTACATGAACACTGAAGCTTTCTTT
TRBJ2-7	.	TRBV9	.	CASSAEDYEQYF	TGTGCCAGCAGCGCAGAGGATTACGAGCAGTACTTC
TRBJ2-7	.	TRBV19	.	CASSSAGDNYEQYF	TGTGCCAGTAGTAGCGCGGGGGACAACTACGAGCAGTACTTC
TRBJ1-5	once	TRBV24-1	.	CATSDRRGYSNQPQHF	TGTGCCACCAGTGATCGCAGGGGTTATAGCAATCAGCCCCAGCATTTT